Listed here are 26 T cell receptor beta chains from one sample, sequenced in a study of Ad26.COV2.S vaccination and SARS-CoV-2 variants. Some clones are missing from TCRdb's copy, which holds only in-frame ones; the method was immunoSEQ multiplex PCR. The repertoire holds around 400,000 clones, 70% to 90% seen once, with around 1.8% in the top ten. Sample treatment: some 19 received Ad26.COV2.S at low or high dose, single or two shots; a few received placebo; per-sample allocation not given. Sample collection was performed on day 63 after the first vaccine or placebo injection. Sequenced here: peripheral blood, sampled in a trial of Ad26.COV2.S vaccine versus placebo. Receptor source: a person between 18 and 60 years old who received the Ad26.COV2.S COVID-19 vaccine or a placebo.

This clone appeared once. The genes are TRBV7-8 and TRBJ2-7; D perhaps matches TRBD2 (7 bases). Germline V gives CDR1 SGHVS, CDR2 FQNEAQ. The CDR3 sequence is 13 residues long. The V end lost 5 bases, the J end lost 4 bases, and 12 bases lay between the germline ends. The CDR3, as DNA: TGTGCCAGCAGCCAAGGGGGGGAATACGAGCAGTACTTC. Translating it yields CASSQGGEYEQYF.

The rearrangement links TRBV5-1 to TRBJ1-4; D not certain. Trimming pared 0 bases from V and 6 bases from J, leaving 9 bases between. Germline V gene sequence: CDR1 SGHRS, CDR2 YFSETQ. The CDR3 has 14 amino acids. The CDR3 is CASSLVPRDEKLFF. CDR3 coding DNA: TGCGCCAGCAGCTTGGTTCCGCGAGATGAAAAACTGTTTTTT.

The J gene is TRBJ2-1, the V gene TRBV14, with 8 bases aligning to TRBD2. The CDR3 totals 13 residues. CDR1 is SGHDN and CDR2 is FVKESK in the germline V gene. The V gene end was trimmed by 5 bases and the J gene end by 14 bases; junction bases not matched to a gene: 11. The CDR3 region is CASSSLSGSKEFF. The CDR3 DNA follows: TGTGCCAGCAGCTCCTTAAGCGGGAGTAAGGAGTTCTTC. The variable domain in full, with the rest retrieved from reference TRBV14 and TRBJ2-1, is EAGVTQFPSHSVIEKGQTVTLRCDPISGHDNLYWYRRVMGKEIKFLLHFVKESKQDESGMPNNRFLAERTGGTYSTLKVQPAELEDSGVYFCASSSLSGSKEFFGPGTRLTVL.

This sequence joins TRBV11-1 and TRBJ2-7, with 7 bases fitting TRBD1. Unmatched junction bases numbered 5, after V lost 5 bases and J lost 7 bases. CDR3 length equals 12 residues. Per the germline V gene, CDR1 is SGHAT and CDR2 is FQDESV (reference sequence). The CDR3 loop reads CASSAHRGEQYF. The CDR3 DNA follows: TGTGCCAGCAGCGCCCACAGGGGAGAGCAGTACTTC.

The chain combines TRBV7-9 with TRBJ2-1, with TRBD2 matching over 7 bases. Germline assignment: CDR1 SEHNR and CDR2 FQNEAQ (reference sequence). The V and J ends lost 3 bases and 15 bases, in that order; junction bases with no gene match: 8. This CDR3 region has 12 residues. The chain's CDR3 is CASSLDWEGLFF. The CDR3 DNA is TGTGCCAGCAGCTTGGACTGGGAGGGGCTGTTCTTC.

The chain employs TRBV6-6 and TRBJ2-7; 7 positions match TRBD2. This CDR3 is 13 amino acids long. V was clipped by 6 bases and J by 7 bases; unmatched bases: 9. Germline V gene sequence: CDR1 MNHNY, CDR2 SVGAGI (reference sequence). CDR3 in amino acids: CASREGGVREQYF. The CDR3 DNA reads as TGTGCCAGCAGGGAGGGAGGGGTACGGGAGCAGTACTTC.

This chain links TRBV28 with TRBJ1-5; 11 positions agree with TRBD1. Germline CDR1 and CDR2: MDHEN and SYDVKM. J lost 5 bases, V lost 2 bases, and 2 bases had no gene match. The CDR3 loop spans 15 amino acids. CDR3 in amino acids: CASSLADRGHQPQHF. The CDR3 coding sequence is TGTGCCAGCAGTTTAGCGGACAGGGGGCATCAGCCCCAGCATTTT. Full variable domain (outside the CDR3, taken from reference TRBV28 and TRBJ1-5): DVKVTQSSRYLVKRTGEKVFLECVQDMDHENMFWYRQDPGLGLRLIYFSYDVKMKEKGDIPEGYSVSREKKERFSLILESASTNQTSMYLCASSLADRGHQPQHFGDGTRLSIL.

This clone was seen once. The chain uses TRBV27 and TRBJ2-5; TRBD2 aligns across 7 bases. The CDR3 has 16 amino acids. V lost 5 bases and J lost 2; bases outside the gene matches: 11. Germline CDR1 and CDR2: MNHEY and SMNVEV (reference sequence). CDR3 DNA sequence: TGTGCCAGCAGTCCCCTCCCCAGCGGGGCTCAAGAGACCCAGTACTTC. Translation gives CASSPLPSGAQETQYF.

The rearrangement joins TRBV11-3 to TRBJ2-2, with D possibly TRBD1 on 5 matching bases. The CDR3 is 14 amino acids. Germline lookup yields CDR1 SGHNT and CDR2 YENEEA. V lost 1 base and J lost 4, with 7 bases in between. In DNA, the CDR3 is TGTGCCAGCAGCTTAGTCAGGGTCACCGGGGAGCTGTTTTTT. Its translation is CASSLVRVTGELFF.

This clone was detected a few times. The CDR3 DNA follows: TGCACTATAGGTCTAGCACCCTACAATGAGCAGTTCTTC. It translates to CTIGLAPYNEQFF. The chain uses TRBV29-1 and TRBJ2-1; D possibly corresponds to TRBD2 (5 bases). The CDR3 has 13 amino acids. In germline, CDR1 is SQVTM, CDR2 ANQGSEA.

V is TRBV28 and J is TRBJ2-5; D is perhaps TRBD2 (6 bases). CDR3 length: 18 residues. With 1 base removed from V and 5 bases from J, the gap between germline ends came to 23 bases. Germline V gives CDR1 MDHEN, CDR2 SYDVKM. CDR3 sequence (DNA): TGTGCCAGCAGTTTATCATCGTACCGGCGGGAAGGTGGGGAGACCCAGTACTTC. Translating it yields CASSLSSYRREGGETQYF.

The rearrangement uses TRBV28 and TRBJ2-7; 12 positions agree with TRBD2. The CDR3 loop spans 14 amino acids. The V and J ends lost 6 bases and 5 bases, in that order; junction bases with no gene match: 5. Germline CDR1 and CDR2: MDHEN and SYDVKM. This CDR3 is CASRTSGRRNEQYF. The CDR3 nucleotides read TGTGCCAGCAGAACTAGCGGGAGGAGGAACGAGCAGTACTTC.

Written as DNA, the CDR3 is TGTGCCAGCAGACGTACAGGGGATCAGCCCCAGCATTTT. It yields the protein CASRRTGDQPQHF. The chain couples TRBV27 to TRBJ1-5; the match to TRBD1 covers 7 bases. CDR1 MNHEY and CDR2 SMNVEV come from the germline V gene (reference sequence). The CDR3 covers 13 residues. V was pared by 6 bases and J by 5 bases, with 4 bases of the junction left unmatched.

This chain connects TRBV12-3 or TRBV12-4 to TRBJ2-3; D remains ambiguous. V lost 5 bases and J 2 bases, leaving 8 bases between the germline ends. There are 13 residues in the CDR3. CDR3 DNA sequence: TGTGCCAGCAGTAATCAGAACACAGATACGCAGTATTTT. Translation: CASSNQNTDTQYF.

As regards this clone: This same CDR3 is encoded by further DNA sequences in the sample. The chain is built from TRBV18 and TRBJ2-7, with 7 nucleotides matching TRBD2. V gave up 3 bases and J gave up 0 bases; unmatched junction bases: 5. CDR3 length equals 15 residues. Germline V gives CDR1 KGHSH, CDR2 LQKENI. The DNA of the CDR3 is TGTGCCAGCTCACCCGGCCTAGCGGTCTCCTACGAGCAGTACTTC. This gives the protein CASSPGLAVSYEQYF. Full variable domain (rest looked up from reference TRBV18 and TRBJ2-7): NAGVMQNPRHLVRRRGQEARLRCSPMKGHSHVYWYRQLPEEGLKFMVYLQKENIIDESGMPKERFSAEFPKEGPSILRIQQVVRGDSAAYFCASSPGLAVSYEQYFGPGTRLTVT.

The chain employs TRBV5-1 and TRBJ1-1, with D tentatively TRBD1 (6 bases). Germline CDR1 and CDR2: SGHRS and YFSETQ. The CDR3 contains 15 residues. V lost 0 bases and J lost 1, with 10 bases in between. The CDR3 protein is CASSLGQAENTEAFF. The CDR3 DNA is TGCGCCAGCAGCTTGGGACAGGCAGAGAACACTGAAGCTTTCTTT. The variable domain in full, completed from reference TRBV5-1 and TRBJ1-1, reads KAGVTQTPRYLIKTRGQQVTLSCSPISGHRSVSWYQQTPGQGLQFLFEYFSETQRNKGNFPGRFSGRQFSNSRSEMNVSTLELGDSALYLCASSLGQAENTEAFFGQGTRLTVV.

The V gene is TRBV3-1 (or the pseudogene TRBV3-2), the J gene TRBJ2-1, with D perhaps being TRBD1 or TRBD2 (5 bases each). Per the germline V gene, CDR1 is LGHDT and CDR2 is YNNKEL (reference sequence). V lost 3 bases, J lost 9 bases, and 15 bases lay in between. This CDR3 region has 14 residues. CDR3 sequence (DNA): TGTGCCAGCAGCCACCTTTCCGGGGCGGGTGAGCAGTTCTTC. As protein: CASSHLSGAGEQFF.

The J gene is TRBJ2-3, the V gene TRBV29-1; TRBD2 aligns across 14 bases. The CDR3 has 19 residues. Per the germline V gene, CDR1 is SQVTM and CDR2 is ANQGSEA. Trimming at V came to 4 bases and at J to 1 base, leaving 13 bases not matched to a gene. CDR3 DNA: TGCAGCGTTGCCCCCGTTCGGGGACTAGCGGGAGTGGGCACAGATACGCAGTATTTT. Protein: CSVAPVRGLAGVGTDTQYF.

In nucleotides, the CDR3 is TGCGCCAGCAGCTCGATAGCGGGAGGGCCACAGAATGAGCAGTTCTTC. Translated, it gives CASSSIAGGPQNEQFF. The rearrangement links TRBV5-1 to TRBJ2-1; 11 bases align to TRBD2. From germline, CDR1 is SGHRS and CDR2 YFSETQ. After removal of 3 bases from V and 7 bases from J, the junction contained 9 bases not matched to a gene. This CDR3 region has 16 residues.

V is TRBV13 and J is TRBJ1-1, with D perhaps TRBD1 (6 bases). The CDR3 loop spans 13 amino acids. Deletions cut 5 bases from V and 8 bases from J, with 15 bases between. Germline loops: CDR1 PRHDT, CDR2 FYEKMQ (reference sequence). The CDR3 here is CASSTYTGREAFF. For the CDR3, the DNA is TGTGCCAGCAGCACATATACAGGGAGAGAAGCTTTCTTT.

The V call is TRBV19, the J call TRBJ1-5; D possibly corresponds to TRBD1 (5 bases). The CDR3 is made up of 15 amino acids. Per germline, CDR1 LNHDA and CDR2 SQIVND (reference sequence). Trimming removed 7 bases from V and 0 bases from J, with 13 bases in between. CDR3 nucleotides: TGTGCCAGTACTAGCAGGGTTTATAGCAATCAGCCCCAGCATTTT. Its protein product is CASTSRVYSNQPQHF.

V gene TRBV11-2 combines with J gene TRBJ2-5; possible D gene TRBD1, 6 bases. CDR3 length: 15 amino acids. CDR1 and CDR2 from the germline V gene are SGHAT and FQNNGV. V dropped 3 bases and J dropped 2 bases, with 13 bases sitting between them. Here the CDR3 reads CASSFTGTTQETQYF. CDR3 nucleotide sequence: TGTGCCAGCAGCTTCACAGGGACGACACAAGAGACCCAGTACTTC.

The rearrangement joins TRBV25-1 to TRBJ1-2, with D possibly being TRBD1 (5 bases). V was cut by 3 bases and J by 4 bases, with 12 bases left in between. The CDR3 runs 14 residues. Per the germline V gene, CDR1 is MGHDK and CDR2 is SYGVNS. The chain's CDR3 is CASSERGEFYGYTF. As DNA, the CDR3 is TGTGCCAGCAGTGAGAGGGGCGAGTTCTATGGCTACACCTTC.

This chain uses TRBV30 with TRBJ2-1, with D tentatively TRBD1 or TRBD2 (5 bases each). The V gene lost 4 bases and the J gene lost 6 bases, with 13 bases spanning the gap. The CDR3 length is 13 residues. Germline CDR1 reads GTSNPN; CDR2 reads SVGIG (reference sequence). CDR3 region: CAWNGDVANEQFF. The CDR3 DNA reads TGTGCCTGGAACGGGGACGTTGCCAATGAGCAGTTCTTC.

This rearrangement joins TRBV10-3 to TRBJ2-7; TRBD1 might be the D (7 bases). The CDR3 is 14 amino acids. Germline assignment: CDR1 ENHRY and CDR2 SYGVKD. V gave up 2 bases and J gave up 4 bases, with 12 bases separating them. The CDR3 loop is CAISEGGTAYEQYF. In nucleotides, the CDR3 is TGTGCCATCAGTGAGGGGGGGACAGCTTACGAGCAGTACTTC.

The chain has TRBV6-4 and TRBJ2-5; 9 bases agree with TRBD1. V trimming: 5 bases; J trimming: 4 bases; junction bases outside the gene matches: 5. Germline assignment: CDR1 MRHNA and CDR2 SNTAGT. CDR3 length equals 14 residues. In DNA, the CDR3 is TGTGCCAGCAGTAGGACAGGGGAAGGAGAGACCCAGTACTTC. Amino acids: CASSRTGEGETQYF.